What follows is one T cell receptor beta chain and its context. Its antigen is unidentified. Using a J-beta primer mix together with a sample-barcoded 5' primer, a second PCR was run for roughly 6 to 11 cycles. Paired-end reads containing CDR3 totaled no fewer than 2.5 million for each sample. From the 5' RACE reads, TCRdb called clonotypes with MiXCR, one entry per CDR3 protein. The sample lists under 950,000 distinct CDR3 sequences; 20% to 25% were seen once. This sample stems from a study of blood T cells in healthy people across ages. CDR1 is MNHNS and CDR2 is SASEGT in the germline V gene. The CDR3 runs to 16 residues. With 6 bases removed from V and 3 bases from J, the gap between germline ends came to 19 bases. The study recruited healthy Caucasian donors from Russia who were aged about 6 to 100. Findings and limits, study-wide: When one million T cells were used, diversity estimates were thought to be underestimates.

V gene TRBV6-1 combines with J gene TRBJ2-3; D is undetermined. Sequenced: blood. This receptor was taken from a man between 65 and 79 years old in good health. The DNA for the CDR3 is TGTGCCAGCAGCGTTCACTGGGGTGAGATTACAGATACGCAGTATTTT. Encoded protein: CASSVHWGEITDTQYF.